The clone carrying this TCR beta chain was seen at least ten times. Its antigen remains unknown. Each sample used around 600 ng of genomic DNA from bulk tumor tissue. From each primary tumor, several far-apart biopsies were obtained during surgery. Their non-small cell lung cancer was newly diagnosed and untreated, and the patients underwent curative surgery. Donor patients had newly diagnosed non-small cell lung cancer and were having surgery with curative intent. The data were obtained in a study of immune heterogeneity within non-small cell lung tumors. Study details: A handful of squamous cell carcinomas, some 11 non-squamous carcinomas and 1 not otherwise specified made up the tumors.

Trimming at V came to 4 bases and at J to 2 bases, leaving 6 bases not matched to a gene. This CDR3 region has 16 residues. CDR1 and CDR2 from the germline V gene are KGHDR and SFDVKD. CDR3 of TCR beta was amplified by multiplex PCR that used 32 V and 13 J primers. TCRdb recomputed calls from the multiplex PCR reads with MiXCR, one row per CDR3 protein. This table holds around 15,000 distinct CDR3 sequences, 28% found once. Study-level results: While identical dominant CDR3 beta clonotypes recurred across tumor sites within a patient, high-frequency clones unique to individual sites also appeared.

The sequencing sample was made of lung tumor tissue. The chain couples TRBV24-1 to TRBJ2-1; 8 positions match TRBD1. This TCR derives from a man aged 35 to 55 with non-small cell lung cancer. The chain's CDR3 is CATSEAGTGAYNEQFF. Here the CDR3 DNA reads TGTGCCACCAGTGAGGCCGGGACAGGCGCCTACAATGAGCAGTTCTTC.